This T cell receptor beta chain stems from a study of regulatory T cells in long-lasting Graves disease. Deletions cut 7 bases from V and 5 bases from J, with 11 bases between. The germline CDR1 and CDR2 sequences are SQVTM and ANQGSEA. The CDR3 is 12 residues long. Only a few counts were recorded for this clonotype. Its antigen is not known. The TCR beta library used iRepertoire HTBI primers with Arm-PCR amplification of CDR3. MiXCR, applied by TCRdb to the multiplex PCR reads, yields one record per CDR3 protein. The sample has roughly 420,000 distinct CDR3 sequences; 15% to 20% are singletons. Broader study findings: Peripheral blood was the sole material, not thyroid tissue. When disease was persistent, TRBV28, TRBJ1-2 and TRBJ2-5 were the favored segments.

Time point given: newly diagnosed GD, antithyroid drugs for less than 3 months. Generation of the TCR library employed RNA extracted from PBMCs. The sample was also linked to a second study, of T cells in Graves' hyperthyroidism and ophthalmopathy. That source reports: Stable hyperthyroidism: no ophthalmopathy progression over 18 months of follow-up. The authors' 13 V-J model separated ophthalmopathy from stable hyperthyroidism.

This TCR came from a woman in her thirties with Graves disease. The chain uses TRBV29-1 and TRBJ2-2; tentative D call: TRBD1 (6 bases). The specimen comprised peripheral blood mononuclear cells (PBMCs), sampled at new diagnosis, from a patient treated with antithyroid drugs. The CDR3, as DNA: TGCAGCGGAGGGGGTGGAACCGGGGAGCTGTTTTTT. Encoded protein: CSGGGGTGELFF.